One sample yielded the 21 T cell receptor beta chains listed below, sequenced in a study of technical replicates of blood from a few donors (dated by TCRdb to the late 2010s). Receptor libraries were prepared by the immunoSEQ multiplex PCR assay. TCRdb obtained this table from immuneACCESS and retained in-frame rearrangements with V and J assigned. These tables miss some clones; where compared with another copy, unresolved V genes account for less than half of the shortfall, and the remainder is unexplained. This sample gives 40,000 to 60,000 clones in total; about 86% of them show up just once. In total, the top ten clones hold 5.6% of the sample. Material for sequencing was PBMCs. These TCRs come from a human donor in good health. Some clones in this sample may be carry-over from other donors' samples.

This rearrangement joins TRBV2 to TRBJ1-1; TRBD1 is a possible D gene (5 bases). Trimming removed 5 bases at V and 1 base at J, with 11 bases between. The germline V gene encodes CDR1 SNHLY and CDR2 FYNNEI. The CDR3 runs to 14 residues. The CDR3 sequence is CASSRRDGNTEAFF. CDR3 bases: TGTGCCAGCAGTCGGAGGGACGGGAACACTGAAGCTTTCTTT.

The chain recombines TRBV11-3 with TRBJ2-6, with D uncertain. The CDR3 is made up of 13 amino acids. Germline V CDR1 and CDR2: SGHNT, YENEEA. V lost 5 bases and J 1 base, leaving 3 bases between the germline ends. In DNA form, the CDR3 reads TGTGCCAGCAGCCCTTCTGGGGCCAACGTCCTGACTTTC. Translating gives CASSPSGANVLTF.

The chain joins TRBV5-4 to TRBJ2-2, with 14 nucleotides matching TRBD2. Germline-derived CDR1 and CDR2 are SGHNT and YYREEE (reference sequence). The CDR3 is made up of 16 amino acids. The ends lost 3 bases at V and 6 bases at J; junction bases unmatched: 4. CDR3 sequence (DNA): TGTGCCAGCAGCTCCTGGACTAGCGGGGGGCCCGGGGAGCTGTTTTTT. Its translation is CASSSWTSGGPGELFF.

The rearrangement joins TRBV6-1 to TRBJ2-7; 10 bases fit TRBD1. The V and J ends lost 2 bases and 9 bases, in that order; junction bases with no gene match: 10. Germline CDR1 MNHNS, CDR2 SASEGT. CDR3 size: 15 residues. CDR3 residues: CASSELGTGASGQYF. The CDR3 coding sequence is TGTGCCAGCAGTGAACTGGGGACAGGGGCGTCGGGGCAGTACTTC.

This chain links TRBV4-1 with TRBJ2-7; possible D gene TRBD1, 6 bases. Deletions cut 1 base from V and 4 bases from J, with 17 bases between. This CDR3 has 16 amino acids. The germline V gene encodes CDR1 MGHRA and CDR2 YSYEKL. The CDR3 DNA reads TGCGCCAGCAGCCAAGTCCCTGGGCAGGGGAGTTACGAGCAGTACTTC. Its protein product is CASSQVPGQGSYEQYF.

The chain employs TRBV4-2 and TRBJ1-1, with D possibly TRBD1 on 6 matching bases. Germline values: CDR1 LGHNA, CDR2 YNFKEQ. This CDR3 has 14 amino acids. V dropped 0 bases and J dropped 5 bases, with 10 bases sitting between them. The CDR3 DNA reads TGTGCCAGCAGCCAAGATCCGAGGGGGACTGAAGCTTTCTTT. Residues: CASSQDPRGTEAFF.

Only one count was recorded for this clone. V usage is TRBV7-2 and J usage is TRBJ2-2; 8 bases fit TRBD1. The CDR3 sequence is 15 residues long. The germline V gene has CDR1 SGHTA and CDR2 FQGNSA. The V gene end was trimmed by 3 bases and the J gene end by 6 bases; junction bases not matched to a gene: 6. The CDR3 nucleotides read TGTGCCAGCAGCTTCCCTTCAGGGGGCTCCGGGGAGCTGTTTTTT. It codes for CASSFPSGGSGELFF. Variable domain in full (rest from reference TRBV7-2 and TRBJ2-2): GAGVSQSPSNKVTEKGKDVELRCDPISGHTALYWYRQSLGQGLEFLIYFQGNSAPDKSGLPSDRFSAERTGGSVSTLTIQRTQQEDSAVYLCASSFPSGGSGELFFGEGSRLTVL.

CDR3 DNA sequence: TGCAGCGTTGGGGGGGTGAGAGGGCATGAGCAGTTCTTC. This encodes CSVGGVRGHEQFF. The chain couples TRBV29-1 to TRBJ2-1, with D possibly being TRBD2 (6 bases). With 4 bases removed from V and 8 bases from J, the gap between germline ends came to 15 bases. The CDR3 extends over 13 amino acids. Germline V gene data show CDR1 as SQVTM and CDR2 as ANQGSEA.

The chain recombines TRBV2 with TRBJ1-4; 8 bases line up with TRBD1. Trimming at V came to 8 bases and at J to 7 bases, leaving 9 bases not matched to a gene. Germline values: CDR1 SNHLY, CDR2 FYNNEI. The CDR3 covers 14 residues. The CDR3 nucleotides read TGTGCCAGCCGACTCAGGGGGCTAGGTGAAAAACTGTTTTTT. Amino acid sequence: CASRLRGLGEKLFF.

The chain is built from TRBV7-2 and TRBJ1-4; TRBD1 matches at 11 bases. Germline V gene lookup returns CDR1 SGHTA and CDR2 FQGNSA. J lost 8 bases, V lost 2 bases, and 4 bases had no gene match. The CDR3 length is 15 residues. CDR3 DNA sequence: TGTGCCAGCAGCTTACCGGGACAGGGGGAAGAAAAACTGTTTTTT. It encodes CASSLPGQGEEKLFF.

CDR3: CASSGGSGPQFF. CDR3 DNA sequence: TGTGCCAGCAGCGGAGGGTCGGGGCCTCAGTTCTTC. The rearrangement uses TRBV6-5 and TRBJ2-1; tentative D call: TRBD2 (6 bases). The V gene lost 6 bases and the J gene lost 13 bases, with 16 bases spanning the gap. This CDR3 contains 12 residues. CDR1 is MNHEY, CDR2 SVGAGI, per germline.

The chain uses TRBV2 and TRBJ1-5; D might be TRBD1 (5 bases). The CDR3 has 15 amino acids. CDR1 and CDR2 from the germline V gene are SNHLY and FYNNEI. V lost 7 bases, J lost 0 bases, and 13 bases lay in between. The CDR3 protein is CASKLAGDSNQPQHF. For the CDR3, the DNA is TGTGCCAGCAAATTGGCGGGGGATAGCAATCAGCCCCAGCATTTT.

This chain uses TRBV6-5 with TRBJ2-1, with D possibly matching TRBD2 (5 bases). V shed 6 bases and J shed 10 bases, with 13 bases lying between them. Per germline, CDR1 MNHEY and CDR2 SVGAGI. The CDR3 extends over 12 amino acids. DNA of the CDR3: TGTGCCAGCAGCTCGACTACCTCGGAGCAGTTCTTC. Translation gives CASSSTTSEQFF.

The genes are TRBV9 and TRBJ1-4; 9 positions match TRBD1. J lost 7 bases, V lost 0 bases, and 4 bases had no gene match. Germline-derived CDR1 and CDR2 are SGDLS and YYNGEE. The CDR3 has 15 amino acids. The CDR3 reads CASSVEGTGREKLFF. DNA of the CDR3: TGTGCCAGCAGCGTAGAAGGGACAGGGCGTGAAAAACTGTTTTTT.

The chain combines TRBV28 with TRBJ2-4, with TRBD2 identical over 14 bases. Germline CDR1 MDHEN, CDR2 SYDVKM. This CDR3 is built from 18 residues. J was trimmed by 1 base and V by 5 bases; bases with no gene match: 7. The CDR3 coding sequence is TGTGCCAGCAGTACCGGACTAGCGGGGGGCTCGGCCAAAAACATTCAGTACTTC. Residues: CASSTGLAGGSAKNIQYF.

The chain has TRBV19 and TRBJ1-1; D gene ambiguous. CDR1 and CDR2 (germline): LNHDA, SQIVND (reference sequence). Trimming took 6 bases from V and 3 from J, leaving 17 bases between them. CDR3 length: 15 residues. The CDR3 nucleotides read TGTGCCAGTAGCCTTCTCGGCGGTGCCCACACTGAAGCTTTCTTT. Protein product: CASSLLGGAHTEAFF.

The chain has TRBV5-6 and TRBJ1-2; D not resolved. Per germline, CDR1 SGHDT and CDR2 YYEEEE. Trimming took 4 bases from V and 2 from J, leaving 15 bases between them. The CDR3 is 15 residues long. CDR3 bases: TGTGCCAGCAGCATTGTATCGTACGGGAACTATGGCTACACCTTC. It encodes CASSIVSYGNYGYTF.

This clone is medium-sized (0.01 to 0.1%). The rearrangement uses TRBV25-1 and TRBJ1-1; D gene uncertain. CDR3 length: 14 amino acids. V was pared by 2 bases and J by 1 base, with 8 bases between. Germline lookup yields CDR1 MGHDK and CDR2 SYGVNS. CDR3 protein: CASSEGHENTEAFF. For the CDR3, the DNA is TGTGCCAGCAGTGAAGGGCACGAGAACACTGAAGCTTTCTTT.

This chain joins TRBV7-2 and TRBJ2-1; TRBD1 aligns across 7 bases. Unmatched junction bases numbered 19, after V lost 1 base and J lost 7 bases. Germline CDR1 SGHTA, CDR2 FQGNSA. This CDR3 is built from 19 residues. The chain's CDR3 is CASSLGGGGAALPQNEQFF. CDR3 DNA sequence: TGTGCCAGCAGCTTAGGAGGGGGCGGTGCGGCCTTACCCCAAAATGAGCAGTTCTTC.

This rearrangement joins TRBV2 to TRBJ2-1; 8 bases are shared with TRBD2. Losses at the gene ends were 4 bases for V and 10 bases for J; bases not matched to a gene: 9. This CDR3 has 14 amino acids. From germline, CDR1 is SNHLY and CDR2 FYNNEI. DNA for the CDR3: TGTGCCAGCAGTGCCCAGGGGATAGCGGGGGAGCAGTTCTTC. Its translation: CASSAQGIAGEQFF.

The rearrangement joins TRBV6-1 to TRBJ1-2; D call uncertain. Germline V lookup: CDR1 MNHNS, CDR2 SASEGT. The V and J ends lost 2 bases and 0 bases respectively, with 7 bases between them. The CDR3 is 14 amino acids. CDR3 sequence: CASSESSANYGYTF. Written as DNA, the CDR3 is TGTGCCAGCAGTGAATCGTCTGCTAACTATGGCTACACCTTC.